This paragraph covers one T cell receptor (beta chain) sequence. This entry is derived from a study of blood T cell repertoires in COVID-19. Turning to the study itself: Sources were T cells, B-cell-depleted T cells, or PBMCs; the material itself was cDNA or gDNA.

Those who participated ranged in age from roughly 18 to 89 years and resided in roughly 26 US areas. Participant reports of clinical history set cohort assignment. Within 2 weeks before study entry, exposed participants met a COVID-19 case. Germline V gene data show CDR1 as SGHTA and CDR2 as FQGNSA. The CDR3 extends over 12 amino acids. Trimming pared 1 base from V and 4 bases from J, leaving 4 bases between. Sequencing used immunoSEQ multiplex PCR; TCRdb keeps in-frame clones, though not all of them. The sample carries around 400,000 clones, roughly nine tenths recorded once. The clonotype comes from a middle-aged woman who had been exposed to COVID-19. The rearrangement joins TRBV7-2 to TRBJ2-5; D remains unclear. Sequencing used PBMCs or T cells enriched from blood (not recorded which). CDR3 region: CASSLVLETQYF. The CDR3 nucleotides read TGTGCCAGCAGCTTAGTTCTAGAGACCCAGTACTTC.